Here is one TCR beta chain with its context. The entry originates in a study of blood T cell repertoires in COVID-19. The assay was immunoSEQ multiplex PCR, and TCRdb's table has in-frame clones only and misses some. The sample lists approximately 670,000 clones, around 89% occurring once. The CDR3 is 11 residues long. Per germline, CDR1 SGHAT and CDR2 FQNNGV. V lost 5 bases and J 10 bases, leaving 9 bases between the germline ends. The chain links TRBV11-2 to TRBJ2-1; no firm D call. Source material: peripheral blood. This sequence was found in a woman aged 18-35 years with acute or convalescent COVID-19. The CDR3 nucleotides read TGTGCCAGCAGCCTAACCAAGGAGCAGTTCTTC. Its protein product is CASSLTKEQFF.